The rows below give T cell receptor beta chains drawn from one sample of a study of blood T cell repertoires in COVID-19. Assay: immunoSEQ multiplex PCR; the TCRdb copy retains only in-frame clones and omits some. Of 85,000 or so clones listed, nearly 95% are singletons. Sequenced: peripheral blood. The receptors were gathered from a human donor with active COVID-19. The donor label of this sample is uncertain. Each CDR3 is given with its conserved first and last residue. Fields, in order: J gene, D gene, clone size, V gene, CDR3 protein, CDR3 DNA. The D gene is left open where the match is weak. Expanded clones are given a class, and other clones once, few, many or no size at all.

>TRBJ1-2|NA|NA|TRBV5-4
CASSPMGGDYGYTF
TGTGCCAGCAGCCCAATGGGGGGGGACTATGGCTACACCTTC
>TRBJ2-7|TRBD2|NA|TRBV11-2
CASSRTSDEQYF
TGTGCCAGCAGCCGGACTAGCGACGAGCAGTACTTC
>TRBJ2-1|TRBD2|NA|TRBV18
CASSPPSGGAVGYEQFF
TGTGCCAGCTCACCACCTAGCGGGGGGGCCGTTGGTTATGAGCAGTTCTTC
>TRBJ2-7|NA|NA|TRBV5-5
CASSLVAGVSEQYF
TGTGCCAGCAGCTTAGTTGCGGGTGTGAGTGAGCAGTACTTC
>TRBJ2-7|TRBD1|NA|TRBV6-5
CASSRDRASSYEQYF
TGTGCCAGCAGTCGGGACAGGGCGTCCTCCTACGAGCAGTACTTC
>TRBJ2-5|TRBD1|NA|TRBV29-1
CSVDRQGEETQYF
TGCAGCGTTGATAGACAGGGCGAAGAGACCCAGTACTTC
>TRBJ2-2|NA|NA|TRBV5-4
CASSSRQEANTGELFF
TGTGCCAGCAGCTCTCGACAGGAGGCGAACACCGGGGAGCTGTTTTTT
>TRBJ2-5|TRBD2|NA|TRBV27
CASSLLPAGGQETQYF
TGTGCCAGCAGTTTATTACCAGCGGGAGGGCAAGAGACCCAGTACTTC
>TRBJ2-3|TRBD1|NA|TRBV7-2
CASSLDRGRTDTQYF
TGTGCCAGCAGCTTAGACAGGGGGCGAACAGATACGCAGTATTTT
>TRBJ2-2|TRBD1|NA|TRBV18
CASSPAERTGLILNTGELFF
TGTGCCAGCTCACCAGCGGAGCGGACAGGGTTGATTCTGAACACCGGGGAGCTGTTTTTT
>TRBJ2-3|NA|NA|TRBV19
CASMSHGSTDTQYF
TGTGCCAGTATGAGCCACGGTAGCACAGATACGCAGTATTTT
>TRBJ1-5|NA|NA|TRBV7-9
CASSFGNGNQPQHF
TGTGCCAGCAGCTTCGGGAATGGCAATCAGCCCCAGCATTTT
>TRBJ1-6|NA|NA|TRBV7-2
CASTLREAGIYYNSPLHF
TGTGCCAGCACCTTAAGGGAGGCAGGGATCTACTATAATTCACCCCTCCACTTT
>TRBJ1-5|TRBD1|NA|TRBV6-5
CASSKQGASQPQHF
TGTGCCAGCAGTAAACAGGGGGCCAGCCAGCCCCAGCATTTT
>TRBJ2-5|NA|NA|TRBV6-5
CASARVGETQYF
TGTGCCAGCGCGAGGGTCGGGGAGACCCAGTACTTC
>TRBJ2-2|NA|once|TRBV2
CASSEAPTQIRPGELFF
TGTGCCAGCAGTGAAGCTCCAACACAGATTCGGCCCGGGGAGCTGTTTTTT
>TRBJ2-7|NA|NA|TRBV12-3/TRBV12-4
CASSPIAFYEQYF
TGTGCCAGCAGTCCCATCGCGTTCTACGAGCAGTACTTC
>TRBJ2-7|NA|NA|TRBV10-1
CASSSPRGGKDEQYF
TGCGCCAGCAGCAGTCCGCGGGGAGGTAAAGACGAGCAGTACTTC
>TRBJ2-2|NA|NA|TRBV20-1
CSASGEAGELFF
TGCAGTGCTAGTGGCGAGGCCGGGGAGCTGTTTTTT
>TRBJ1-1|NA|NA|TRBV5-1
CASSLAPMNTEAFF
TGCGCCAGCAGCTTGGCCCCAATGAACACTGAAGCTTTCTTT
>TRBJ1-1|NA|NA|TRBV5-4
CASSLEQNTEAFF
TGTGCCAGCAGCTTGGAACAGAACACTGAAGCTTTCTTT
>TRBJ2-6|NA|NA|TRBV24-1
CATSEAAGNWSGANVLTF
TGTGCCACCAGTGAAGCCGCAGGGAATTGGTCTGGGGCCAACGTCCTGACTTTC
>TRBJ2-7|TRBD1|NA|TRBV5-1
CASSSPLDRGLVHEQYF
TGCGCCAGCAGCTCCCCCCTGGACAGGGGGCTTGTCCACGAGCAGTACTTC
>TRBJ2-1|TRBD1|once|TRBV27
CASTRQGVNNEQFF
TGTGCCAGCACCCGACAGGGGGTCAACAATGAGCAGTTCTTC
>TRBJ2-7|TRBD1|NA|TRBV6-1
CASSEGTGGFYEQYF
TGTGCCAGCAGTGAAGGAACAGGGGGTTTTTACGAGCAGTACTTC
>TRBJ2-3|TRBD1|NA|TRBV6-6
CASRGGGQGTDTQYF
TGTGCCAGCAGGGGCGGGGGACAGGGAACAGATACGCAGTATTTT
>TRBJ1-2|NA|NA|TRBV10-3
CALGGTNYGYTF
TGTGCCCTTGGGGGGACTAACTATGGCTACACCTTC
>TRBJ1-4|NA|NA|TRBV5-4
CASSHGGGGNEKLFF
TGTGCCAGCAGCCACGGAGGCGGGGGAAACGAAAAACTGTTTTTT
>TRBJ2-5|NA|NA|TRBV7-2
CASRVGGVGETQYF
TGTGCCAGCAGGGTTGGCGGGGTTGGTGAGACCCAGTACTTC
>TRBJ2-1|TRBD2|NA|TRBV28
CASSFPSGIREQFF
TGTGCCAGCAGTTTTCCCAGCGGGATTCGTGAGCAGTTCTTC
>TRBJ2-2|NA|NA|TRBV11-3
CASSPSWATGELFF
TGTGCCAGCAGCCCATCCTGGGCCACCGGGGAGCTGTTTTTT
>TRBJ2-3|NA|NA|TRBV5-1
CASSLGGQNTDTQYF
TGCGCCAGCAGCTTGGGTGGACAAAACACAGATACGCAGTATTTT
>TRBJ1-5|NA|NA|TRBV5-6
CASSLGLGGQPQHF
TGTGCCAGCAGCTTGGGCCTTGGAGGACAGCCCCAGCATTTT
>TRBJ2-1|NA|NA|TRBV12-5
CASGPGVGNEQFF
TGTGCTAGTGGTCCAGGGGTTGGGAATGAGCAGTTCTTC
>TRBJ1-1|TRBD1|NA|TRBV29-1
CSSNRGHPEAFF
TGCAGCTCCAACAGGGGGCACCCTGAAGCTTTCTTT
>TRBJ1-1|NA|NA|TRBV6-5
CASSSVWGGGTEAFF
TGTGCCAGCAGTTCCGTCTGGGGGGGTGGGACTGAAGCTTTCTTT
>TRBJ1-2|TRBD1|NA|TRBV18
CASSPGDRTYGYTF
TGTGCCAGCTCACCAGGGGACAGAACCTATGGCTACACCTTC
>TRBJ1-3|TRBD1|NA|TRBV3-1/TRBV3-2
CASSRGQGNTIYF
TGTGCCAGCAGCCGGGGACAGGGAAACACCATATATTTT
>TRBJ1-2|NA|NA|TRBV6-5
CASKKGNYGYTF
TGTGCCAGCAAAAAGGGGAACTATGGCTACACCTTC
>TRBJ2-7|NA|NA|TRBV5-1
CASSLEAGVSYEQYF
TGCGCCAGCAGCTTGGAGGCAGGGGTCTCCTACGAGCAGTACTTC
>TRBJ1-4|NA|NA|TRBV18
CASSPPPAATNRQFGKLFF
TGTGCCAGCTCACCACCGCCAGCAGCAACCAACCGTCAATTCGGGAAACTGTTTTTT
>TRBJ1-6|NA|NA|TRBV7-6
CASSSDGTSLYNSPLHF
TGTGCCAGCAGCTCTGACGGGACAAGCCTTTATAATTCACCCCTCCACTTT
>TRBJ2-7|TRBD1|NA|TRBV5-1
CASSFTGQGYEQYF
TGCGCCAGCAGCTTTACGGGACAGGGCTACGAGCAGTACTTC
>TRBJ2-7|NA|NA|TRBV18
CASSPSGLLYEQYF
TGTGCCAGCTCACCATCGGGACTTCTCTACGAGCAGTACTTC
>TRBJ2-3|TRBD2|NA|TRBV27
CASSTLAGGLTDTQYF
TGTGCCAGCAGTACACTAGCGGGAGGACTCACAGATACGCAGTATTTT
>TRBJ2-3|NA|NA|TRBV6-5
CASRQVRTVSDTQYF
TGTGCCAGCAGACAAGTCAGGACAGTGTCAGATACGCAGTATTTT
>TRBJ2-7|TRBD2|NA|TRBV3-1/TRBV3-2
CASSPNSGRGEQYF
TGTGCCAGCAGCCCCAATAGCGGGAGAGGCGAGCAGTACTTC
>TRBJ1-1|TRBD1|NA|TRBV6-6
CASAEGGIEAFF
TGTGCCAGCGCCGAAGGGGGCATTGAAGCTTTCTTT
>TRBJ2-7|TRBD1|NA|TRBV28
CASSPPPPGQALTQQYF
TGTGCCAGCAGCCCTCCCCCACCGGGACAGGCCCTGACCCAGCAGTACTTC
>TRBJ2-7|TRBD1|NA|TRBV28
CASTNTGGYREQYF
TGTGCCAGTACAAATACAGGGGGCTATCGGGAGCAGTACTTC
>TRBJ2-7|NA|NA|TRBV9
CASSPDSSYEQYF
TGTGCCAGCAGCCCGGACAGCTCCTACGAGCAGTACTTC